The 21 T cell receptor beta chains below all came from one sample that was sequenced in a study of blood T cell repertoires in COVID-19. Sequenced by immunoSEQ multiplex PCR; TCRdb stores in-frame clones only, minus some. The data show about 250,000 clones, just under 85% seen once. Source material: peripheral blood. Receptors originate from a man aged 45-65 years with acute or convalescent COVID-19.

V gene TRBV6-5 combines with J gene TRBJ1-3; D remains ambiguous. Trimming stripped 4 bases from V and 0 bases from J, with 10 bases between. Germline V gene sequence: CDR1 MNHEY, CDR2 SVGAGI. The CDR3 consists of 15 residues. CDR3 in amino acids: CASSSMRTSGNTIYF. In nucleotides, the CDR3 is TGTGCCAGCAGTTCCATGAGAACCTCTGGAAACACCATATATTTT.

The chain uses TRBV12-3 or TRBV12-4 and TRBJ2-7, with a weak D call TRBD1 (5 bases). V shed 6 bases and J shed 7 bases, with 13 bases lying between them. This CDR3 contains 12 residues. The CDR3 bases are TGTGCCAGCAGACAGGACCCAGGGGAGCAGTACTTC. Translated: CASRQDPGEQYF.

This chain joins TRBV14 and TRBJ2-7; TRBD1 matches at 7 bases. CDR1 is SGHDN and CDR2 is FVKESK in the germline V gene. There are 11 residues in the CDR3. V lost 4 bases to trimming and J lost 7 bases; unmatched junction nucleotides: 1. Here the CDR3 reads CASSLRGEQYF. Written as DNA, the CDR3 is TGTGCCAGCAGCCTCAGGGGGGAGCAGTACTTC.

The CDR3 sequence is CATSRDGQGRNEQYF. The CDR3 DNA follows: TGTGCCACCAGCAGAGATGGACAGGGAAGGAACGAGCAGTACTTC. The V call is TRBV15, the J call TRBJ2-7, with 8 bases identical to TRBD1. CDR3 length: 15 amino acids. J was trimmed by 5 bases and V by 0 bases; bases with no gene match: 6. Looked up from germline, CDR1 is LNHNV and CDR2 is YYDKDF (reference sequence). Filled out from reference TRBV15 and TRBJ2-7, the complete variable domain reads DAMVIQNPRYQVTQFGKPVTLSCSQTLNHNVMYWYQQKSSQAPKLLFHYYDKDFNNEADTPDNFQSRRPNTSFCFLDIRSPGLGDTAMYLCATSRDGQGRNEQYFGPGTRLTVT.

The chain carries TRBV6-5 and TRBJ1-2; 8 bases map to TRBD1. Germline trimming cut 4 bases from V and 4 bases from J; bases unmatched to any gene: 5. This CDR3 has 14 amino acids. Germline V gives CDR1 MNHEY, CDR2 SVGAGI. CDR3 coding DNA: TGTGCCAGCAGTTGGGACAGGCGCTTCTATGGCTACACCTTC. Translated, it gives CASSWDRRFYGYTF.

The chain links TRBV11-2 to TRBJ2-1; 9 bases are shared with TRBD2. CDR3 length equals 15 residues. Germline V CDR1 and CDR2: SGHAT, FQNNGV. V trimming: 5 bases; J trimming: 3 bases; junction bases outside the gene matches: 5. CDR3 sequence: CASSPTSGIYNEQFF. In DNA, the CDR3 is TGTGCCAGCAGCCCGACTAGCGGTATCTACAATGAGCAGTTCTTC. The complete variable domain, with remaining parts taken from reference TRBV11-2 and TRBJ2-1, reads EAGVAQSPRYKIIEKRQSVAFWCNPISGHATLYWYQQILGQGPKLLIQFQNNGVVDDSQLPKDRFSAERLKGVDSTLKIQPAKLEDSAVYLCASSPTSGIYNEQFFGPGTRLTVL.

J is TRBJ2-7 and V is TRBV21-1; the table names TRBD1, a call not compared with the DNA. TRBV21-1 has pseudogene status. CDR3 size: 17 residues. CDR3 loop: CASSKGGRDRPSYEQYF. CDR3 coding DNA: TGTGCCAGCAGCAAGGGGGGACGGGACAGGCCATCCTACGAGCAGTACTTC.

This clone was recorded once. The chain uses TRBV30 and TRBJ2-7, with D maybe TRBD1 (6 bases). The germline V gene has CDR1 GTSNPN and CDR2 SVGIG (reference sequence). V lost 2 bases to trimming and J lost 3 bases, with 14 bases between them. There are 14 residues in the CDR3. CDR3 in amino acids: CAWSKAGEYYEQYF. In DNA, the CDR3 is TGTGCCTGGAGTAAGGCAGGGGAGTACTACGAGCAGTACTTC.

The chain couples TRBV11-2 to TRBJ2-7; a weak D match, TRBD2 (6 bases). The CDR3 is 14 amino acids. The ends were cut back, 5 bases at V and 0 bases at J, with 11 bases in the middle. CDR1 is SGHAT and CDR2 is FQNNGV in the germline V gene. Here the CDR3 reads CASSQGLLSYEQYF. CDR3 nucleotide sequence: TGTGCCAGCAGCCAGGGACTCCTCTCCTACGAGCAGTACTTC.

The chain is built from TRBV3-1 (or the pseudogene TRBV3-2) and TRBJ2-2; TRBD1 matches 7 bases. The CDR3 contains 17 residues. Germline values: CDR1 LGHDT, CDR2 YNNKEL (reference sequence). V lost 4 bases to trimming and J lost 3 bases; unmatched junction nucleotides: 11. In DNA, the CDR3 is TGTGCCAGCAGCCGACAGGGAAGAGTGGAATACACCGGGGAGCTGTTTTTT. Protein: CASSRQGRVEYTGELFF.

As regards this clone: The sample holds other DNA sequences that translate to the same CDR3. The chain is built from TRBV5-1 and TRBJ2-1, with 8 positions matching TRBD2. The CDR3 length is 15 residues. The trim removed 3 bases at V and 1 base at J, leaving 3 bases unmatched. CDR1 and CDR2 from the germline V gene are SGHRS and YFSETQ. The CDR3 coding sequence is TGCGCCAGCAGCTCCTCGGGAGGGTCCTACAATGAGCAGTTCTTC. As protein: CASSSSGGSYNEQFF.

V usage is TRBV27 and J usage is TRBJ2-3, with 9 bases lining up with TRBD2. There are 15 residues in the CDR3. CDR1 and CDR2 from the germline V gene are MNHEY and SMNVEV (reference sequence). The V gene end was trimmed by 1 base and the J gene end by 5 bases; junction bases not matched to a gene: 4. CDR3 loop: CASSLLGLAVDTQYF. CDR3 in DNA: TGTGCCAGCAGTTTATTGGGACTAGCTGTAGATACGCAGTATTTT.

This rearrangement joins TRBV28 to TRBJ2-7; 7 bases match TRBD1. The germline V gene encodes CDR1 MDHEN and CDR2 SYDVKM. CDR3 length: 15 amino acids. V shed 6 bases and J 3 bases; nucleotides not matched to a gene: 11. CDR3 sequence: CASSRNRGRLYEQYF. The CDR3 nucleotides read TGTGCCAGCAGCAGAAACAGGGGAAGGCTCTACGAGCAGTACTTC. Full variable domain (remainder filled in from reference TRBV28 and TRBJ2-7): DVKVTQSSRYLVKRTGEKVFLECVQDMDHENMFWYRQDPGLGLRLIYFSYDVKMKEKGDIPEGYSVSREKKERFSLILESASTNQTSMYLCASSRNRGRLYEQYFGPGTRLTVT.

V usage is TRBV5-4 and J usage is TRBJ1-3, with 9 bases aligning to TRBD1. This CDR3 region has 15 residues. The germline V gene encodes CDR1 SGHNT and CDR2 YYREEE (reference sequence). The V and J ends lost 6 bases and 2 bases, in that order; junction bases with no gene match: 6. The CDR3 here is CASILQGAAGNTIYF. The CDR3 coding sequence is TGTGCCAGCATCCTACAGGGGGCTGCTGGAAACACCATATATTTT.

This clone was detected only once. The chain combines TRBV7-6 with TRBJ2-3, with D unclear. The CDR3 loop spans 14 amino acids. Between the trimmed V and J ends, which lost 1 base and 2 bases, there was a span of 7 bases. Germline CDR1 is SGHVS and CDR2 is FNYEAQ. The CDR3 coding sequence is TGTGCCAGCAGCTTAGAACAGTACACAGATACGCAGTATTTT. This translates into CASSLEQYTDTQYF. The complete variable domain, with remaining parts taken from reference TRBV7-6 and TRBJ2-3, reads GAGVSQSPRYKVTKRGQDVALRCDPISGHVSLYWYRQALGQGPEFLTYFNYEAQQDKSGLPNDRFSAERPEGSISTLTIQRTEQRDSAMYRCASSLEQYTDTQYFGPGTRLTVL.

This chain uses TRBV6-6 with TRBJ2-1, with 7 bases that match TRBD2. The CDR3 is made up of 13 amino acids. V gave up 10 bases and J gave up 2 bases; unmatched junction bases: 5. Per germline, CDR1 MNHNY and CDR2 SVGAGI (reference sequence). CDR3 in DNA: TGTGCCACCACTAGCGTCCCCTACAATGAGCAGTTCTTC. It yields the protein CATTSVPYNEQFF.

The chain recombines TRBV28 with TRBJ2-1; perhaps TRBD1 as D (6 bases). V shed 5 bases and J shed 7 bases, with 15 bases lying between them. CDR1 is MDHEN, CDR2 SYDVKM, per germline. The CDR3 has 14 amino acids. CDR3 sequence reads: CASSPPVRGNEQFF. The CDR3 DNA sequence: TGTGCCAGCAGTCCCCCCGTCAGGGGTAATGAGCAGTTCTTC.

This clone has only one observation. The chain recombines TRBV5-1 with TRBJ1-1, with 7 bases matching TRBD1. The CDR3 covers 14 residues. CDR1 and CDR2 from the germline V gene are SGHRS and YFSETQ. The V and J ends lost 4 bases and 3 bases, in that order; junction bases with no gene match: 6. This CDR3 is CASSGGQAYTEAFF. The CDR3 DNA reads TGCGCCAGCAGCGGAGGACAGGCATACACTGAAGCTTTCTTT.

The rearrangement uses TRBV19 and TRBJ1-3; no reliable D call. Germline V CDR1 and CDR2: LNHDA, SQIVND (reference sequence). The V and J ends lost 9 bases and 0 bases respectively, with 6 bases between them. This CDR3 contains 12 residues. The DNA for the CDR3 is TGTGCCAGCGGTTTCTCTGGAAACACCATATATTTT. Amino acids: CASGFSGNTIYF.

The V gene is TRBV10-3, the J gene TRBJ1-6; D is ambiguous. Trimming cost V 1 base and J 5 bases, with 9 bases left between them. The CDR3 loop spans 15 amino acids. From germline, CDR1 is ENHRY and CDR2 SYGVKD. CDR3 region: CAISEYAVDNSPLHF. For the CDR3, the DNA is TGTGCCATCAGTGAGTATGCAGTTGATAATTCACCCCTCCACTTT.

The chain combines TRBV6-1 with TRBJ2-1, with 10 positions matching TRBD1. Unmatched junction bases numbered 7, after V lost 4 bases and J lost 4 bases. The germline V gene encodes CDR1 MNHNS and CDR2 SASEGT. This CDR3 is built from 16 residues. In DNA, the CDR3 is TGTGCCAGCAGTGGTATGACAGGGGGCTTTTACAATGAGCAGTTCTTC. This translates into CASSGMTGGFYNEQFF.